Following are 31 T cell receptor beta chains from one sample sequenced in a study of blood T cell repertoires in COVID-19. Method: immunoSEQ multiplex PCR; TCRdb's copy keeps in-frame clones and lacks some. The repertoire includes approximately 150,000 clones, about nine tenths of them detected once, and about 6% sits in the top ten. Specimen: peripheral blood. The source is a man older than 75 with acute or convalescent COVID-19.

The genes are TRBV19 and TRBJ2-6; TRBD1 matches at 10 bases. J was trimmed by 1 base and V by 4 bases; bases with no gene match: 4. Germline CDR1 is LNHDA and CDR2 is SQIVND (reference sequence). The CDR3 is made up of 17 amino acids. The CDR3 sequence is CASSSGTGVSGANVLTF. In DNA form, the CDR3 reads TGTGCCAGTAGTAGTGGGACAGGGGTGTCTGGGGCCAACGTCCTGACTTTC.

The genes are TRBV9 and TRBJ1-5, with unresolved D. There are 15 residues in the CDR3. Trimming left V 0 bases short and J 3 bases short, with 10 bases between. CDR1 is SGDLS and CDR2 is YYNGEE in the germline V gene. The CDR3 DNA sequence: TGTGCCAGCAGCGTAGAGGCAGGTCTCAATCAGCCCCAGCATTTT. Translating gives CASSVEAGLNQPQHF.

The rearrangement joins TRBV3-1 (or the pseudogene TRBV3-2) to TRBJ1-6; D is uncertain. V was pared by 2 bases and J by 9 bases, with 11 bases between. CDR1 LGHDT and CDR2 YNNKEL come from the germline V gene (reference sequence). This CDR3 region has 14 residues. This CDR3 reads CASSQSLQASPLHF. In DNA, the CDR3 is TGTGCCAGCAGCCAAAGTCTGCAGGCTTCACCCCTCCACTTT.

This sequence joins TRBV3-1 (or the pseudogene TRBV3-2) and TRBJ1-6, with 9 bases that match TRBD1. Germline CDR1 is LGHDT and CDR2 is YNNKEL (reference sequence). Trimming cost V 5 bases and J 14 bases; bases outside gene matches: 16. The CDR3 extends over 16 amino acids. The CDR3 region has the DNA TGTGCCAGCAGCGTCCGGACAGGGGTTAACCTGGCGTCCCTCCACTTT. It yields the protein CASSVRTGVNLASLHF.

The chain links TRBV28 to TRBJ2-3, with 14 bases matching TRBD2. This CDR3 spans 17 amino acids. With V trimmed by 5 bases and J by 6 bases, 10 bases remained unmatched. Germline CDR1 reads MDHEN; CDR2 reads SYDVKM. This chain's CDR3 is CASSLHGLAGGFDTQYF. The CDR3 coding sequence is TGTGCCAGCAGTCTCCACGGACTAGCGGGAGGTTTTGATACGCAGTATTTT.

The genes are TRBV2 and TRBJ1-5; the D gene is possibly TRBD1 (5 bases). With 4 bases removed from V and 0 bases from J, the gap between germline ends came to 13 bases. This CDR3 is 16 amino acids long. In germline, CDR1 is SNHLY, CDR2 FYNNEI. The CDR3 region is CASSARRQLSNQPQHF. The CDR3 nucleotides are TGTGCCAGCAGTGCTCGCCGACAGCTTAGCAATCAGCCCCAGCATTTT. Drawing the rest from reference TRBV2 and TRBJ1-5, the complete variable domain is EPEVTQTPSHQVTQMGQEVILRCVPISNHLYFYWYRQILGQKVEFLVSFYNNEISEKSEIFDDQFSVERPDGSNFTLKIRSTKLEDSAMYFCASSARRQLSNQPQHFGDGTRLSIL.

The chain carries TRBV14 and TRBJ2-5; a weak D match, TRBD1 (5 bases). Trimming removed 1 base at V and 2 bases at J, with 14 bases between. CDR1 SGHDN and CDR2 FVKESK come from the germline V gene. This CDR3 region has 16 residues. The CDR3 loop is CASSQVGLGIQETQYF. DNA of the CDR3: TGTGCCAGCAGCCAAGTGGGGCTTGGGATACAAGAGACCCAGTACTTC.

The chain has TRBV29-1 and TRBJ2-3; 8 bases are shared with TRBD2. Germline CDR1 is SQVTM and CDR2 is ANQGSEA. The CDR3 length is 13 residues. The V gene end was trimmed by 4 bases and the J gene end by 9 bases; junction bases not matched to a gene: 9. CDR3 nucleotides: TGCAGCGTTGGGAGCGGGAGTTCAGGAACGCAGTATTTT. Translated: CSVGSGSSGTQYF.

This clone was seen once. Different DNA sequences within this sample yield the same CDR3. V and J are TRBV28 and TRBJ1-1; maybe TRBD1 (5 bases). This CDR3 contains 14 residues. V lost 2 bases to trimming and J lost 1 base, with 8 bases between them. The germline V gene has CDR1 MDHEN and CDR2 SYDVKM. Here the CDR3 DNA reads TGTGCCAGCAGTTTAGACAGATCGAACACTGAAGCTTTCTTT. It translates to CASSLDRSNTEAFF.

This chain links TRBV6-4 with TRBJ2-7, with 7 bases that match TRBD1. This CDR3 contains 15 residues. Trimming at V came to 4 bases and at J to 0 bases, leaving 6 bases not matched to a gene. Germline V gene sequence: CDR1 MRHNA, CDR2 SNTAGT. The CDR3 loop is CASSGGQLGSYEQYF. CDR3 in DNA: TGTGCCAGCAGTGGGGGACAGCTAGGCTCCTACGAGCAGTACTTC.

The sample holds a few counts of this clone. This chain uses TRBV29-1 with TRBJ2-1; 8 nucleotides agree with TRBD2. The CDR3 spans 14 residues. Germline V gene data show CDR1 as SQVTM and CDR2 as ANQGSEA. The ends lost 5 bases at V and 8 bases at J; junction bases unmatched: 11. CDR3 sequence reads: CSVWGAGVGDEQFF. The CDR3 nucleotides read TGCAGCGTTTGGGGAGCGGGAGTTGGGGATGAGCAGTTCTTC.

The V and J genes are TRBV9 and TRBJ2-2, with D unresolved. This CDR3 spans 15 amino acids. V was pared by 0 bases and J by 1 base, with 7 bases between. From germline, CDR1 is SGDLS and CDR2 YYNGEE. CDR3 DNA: TGTGCCAGCAGCGTAGTGGCAGGGAACACCGGGGAGCTGTTTTTT. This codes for CASSVVAGNTGELFF.

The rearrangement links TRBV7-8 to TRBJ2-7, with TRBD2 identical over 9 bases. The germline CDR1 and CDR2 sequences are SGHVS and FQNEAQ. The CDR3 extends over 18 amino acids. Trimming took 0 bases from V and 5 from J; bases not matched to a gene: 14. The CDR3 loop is CASSLATSGPSGLHEQYF. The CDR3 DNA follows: TGTGCCAGCAGCTTAGCGACTAGCGGCCCCTCAGGCCTACACGAGCAGTACTTC.

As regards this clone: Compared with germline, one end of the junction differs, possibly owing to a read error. The CDR3 nucleotides read TGTGCCAGCAGCTTAGCGGGAGGGGGTACGCAGTATTTT. Its protein is CASSLAGGGTQYF. The rearrangement links TRBV12-3 or TRBV12-4 to TRBJ2-3; 11 bases match TRBD2. The CDR3 length is 13 residues.

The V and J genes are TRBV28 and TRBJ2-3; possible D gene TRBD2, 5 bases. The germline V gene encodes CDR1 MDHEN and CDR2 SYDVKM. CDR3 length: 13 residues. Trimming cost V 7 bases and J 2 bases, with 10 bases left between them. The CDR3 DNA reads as TGTGCCAGCACGGGAACCACCACAGATACGCAGTATTTT. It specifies CASTGTTTDTQYF.

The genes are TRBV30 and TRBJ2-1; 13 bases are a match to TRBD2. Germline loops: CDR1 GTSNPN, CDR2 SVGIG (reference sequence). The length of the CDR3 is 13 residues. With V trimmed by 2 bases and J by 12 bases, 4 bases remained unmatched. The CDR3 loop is CAWSTGLAGWQFF. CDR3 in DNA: TGTGCCTGGAGTACGGGACTAGCGGGATGGCAGTTCTTC. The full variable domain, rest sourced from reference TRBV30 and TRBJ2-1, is SQTIHQWPATLVQPVGSPLSLECTVEGTSNPNLYWYRQAAGRGLQLLFYSVGIGQISSEVPQNLSASRPQDRQFILSSKKLLLSDSGFYLCAWSTGLAGWQFFGPGTRLTVL.

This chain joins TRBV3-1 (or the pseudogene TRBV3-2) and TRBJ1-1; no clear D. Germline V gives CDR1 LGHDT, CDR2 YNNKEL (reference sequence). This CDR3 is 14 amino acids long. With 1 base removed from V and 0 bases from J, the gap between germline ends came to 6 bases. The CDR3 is CASSQGQVNTEAFF. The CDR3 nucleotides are TGTGCCAGCAGCCAAGGGCAGGTGAACACTGAAGCTTTCTTT.

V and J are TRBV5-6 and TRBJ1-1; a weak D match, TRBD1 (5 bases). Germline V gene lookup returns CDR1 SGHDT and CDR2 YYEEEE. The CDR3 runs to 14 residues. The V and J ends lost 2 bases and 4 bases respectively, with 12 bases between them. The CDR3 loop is CASSLREGSTEAFF. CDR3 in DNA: TGTGCCAGCAGCTTACGGGAGGGGAGCACTGAAGCTTTCTTT. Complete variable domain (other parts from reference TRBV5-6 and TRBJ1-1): DAGVTQSPTHLIKTRGQQVTLRCSPKSGHDTVSWYQQALGQGPQFIFQYYEEEERQRGNFPDRFSGHQFPNYSSELNVNALLLGDSALYLCASSLREGSTEAFFGQGTRLTVV.

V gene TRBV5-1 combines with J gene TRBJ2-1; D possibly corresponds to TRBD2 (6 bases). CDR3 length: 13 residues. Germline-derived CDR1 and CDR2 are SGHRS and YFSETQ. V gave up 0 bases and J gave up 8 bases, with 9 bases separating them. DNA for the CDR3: TGCGCCAGCAGCTTGGGGAGGGAGGATGAGCAGTTCTTC. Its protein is CASSLGREDEQFF.

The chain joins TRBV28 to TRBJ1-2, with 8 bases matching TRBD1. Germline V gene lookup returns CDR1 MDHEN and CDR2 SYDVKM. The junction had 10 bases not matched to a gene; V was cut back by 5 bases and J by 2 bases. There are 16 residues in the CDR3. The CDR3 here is CASSAPGQAGNYGYTF. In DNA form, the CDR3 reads TGTGCCAGCAGTGCACCGGGACAGGCTGGGAACTATGGCTACACCTTC.

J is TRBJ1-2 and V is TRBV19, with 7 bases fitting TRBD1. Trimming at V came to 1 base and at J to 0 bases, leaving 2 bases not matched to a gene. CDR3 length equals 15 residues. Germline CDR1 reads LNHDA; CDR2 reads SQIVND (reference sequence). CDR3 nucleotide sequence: TGTGCCAGTAGTATAGGAACAGGGGCTAACTATGGCTACACCTTC. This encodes CASSIGTGANYGYTF.

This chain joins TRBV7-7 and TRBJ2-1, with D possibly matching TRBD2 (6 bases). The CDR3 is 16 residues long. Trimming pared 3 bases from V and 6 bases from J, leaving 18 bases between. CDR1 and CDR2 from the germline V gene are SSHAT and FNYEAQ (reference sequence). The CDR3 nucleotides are TGTGCCAGCAGCTTTGACTTCGGGGGACCCTCCAATGAGCAGTTCTTC. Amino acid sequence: CASSFDFGGPSNEQFF.

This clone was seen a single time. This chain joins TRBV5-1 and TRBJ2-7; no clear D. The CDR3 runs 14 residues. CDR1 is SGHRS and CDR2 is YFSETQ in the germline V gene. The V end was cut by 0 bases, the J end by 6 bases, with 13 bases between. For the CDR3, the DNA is TGCGCCAGCAGCTTGGGGCCCCGCCTCTCCGAGCAGTACTTC. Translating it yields CASSLGPRLSEQYF.

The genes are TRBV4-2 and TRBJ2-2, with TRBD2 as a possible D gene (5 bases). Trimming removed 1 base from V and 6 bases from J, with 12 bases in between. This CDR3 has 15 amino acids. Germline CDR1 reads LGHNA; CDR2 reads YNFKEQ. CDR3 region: CASSQVITGAGELFF. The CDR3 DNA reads TGTGCCAGCAGCCAAGTCATTACCGGGGCCGGGGAGCTGTTTTTT.

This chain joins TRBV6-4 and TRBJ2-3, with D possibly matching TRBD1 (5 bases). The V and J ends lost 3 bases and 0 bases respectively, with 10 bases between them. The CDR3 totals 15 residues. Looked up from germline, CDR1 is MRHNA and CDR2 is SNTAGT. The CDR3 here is CASSDFGASTDTQYF. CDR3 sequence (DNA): TGTGCCAGCAGTGATTTTGGGGCTAGCACAGATACGCAGTATTTT.

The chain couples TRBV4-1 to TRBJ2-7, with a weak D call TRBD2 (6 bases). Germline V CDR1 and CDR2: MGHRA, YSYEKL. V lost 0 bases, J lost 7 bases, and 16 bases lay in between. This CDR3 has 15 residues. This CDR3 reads CASSQERTTPREQYF. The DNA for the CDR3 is TGCGCCAGCAGCCAAGAAAGGACTACCCCGAGGGAGCAGTACTTC.

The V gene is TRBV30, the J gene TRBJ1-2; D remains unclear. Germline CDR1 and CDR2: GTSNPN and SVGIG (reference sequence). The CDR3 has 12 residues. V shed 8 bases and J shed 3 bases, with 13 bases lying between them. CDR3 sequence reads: CAGPGSHYGYTF. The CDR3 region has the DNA TGTGCCGGGCCTGGCAGCCACTATGGCTACACCTTC.

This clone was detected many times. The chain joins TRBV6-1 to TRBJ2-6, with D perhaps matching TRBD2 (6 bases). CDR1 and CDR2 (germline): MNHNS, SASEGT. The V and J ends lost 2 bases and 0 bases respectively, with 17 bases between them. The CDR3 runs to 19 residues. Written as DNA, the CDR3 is TGTGCCAGCAGTGAAAAAGGAGGGGTCTTTTACTCTGGGGCCAACGTCCTGACTTTC. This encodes CASSEKGGVFYSGANVLTF.

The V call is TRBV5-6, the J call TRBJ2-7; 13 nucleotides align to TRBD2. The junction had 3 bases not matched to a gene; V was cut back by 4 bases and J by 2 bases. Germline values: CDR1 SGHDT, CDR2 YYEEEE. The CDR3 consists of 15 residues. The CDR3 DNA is TGTGCCAGCAGCCGGGGACTAGCGGGAACCTACGAGCAGTACTTC. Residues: CASSRGLAGTYEQYF.

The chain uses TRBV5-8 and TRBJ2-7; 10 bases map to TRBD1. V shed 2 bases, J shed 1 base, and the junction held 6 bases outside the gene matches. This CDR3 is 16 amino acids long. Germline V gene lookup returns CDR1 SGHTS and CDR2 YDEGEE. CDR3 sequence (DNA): TGTGCCAGCAGCTTAGGACAGGGGGAAAGATCCTACGAGCAGTACTTC. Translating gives CASSLGQGERSYEQYF.

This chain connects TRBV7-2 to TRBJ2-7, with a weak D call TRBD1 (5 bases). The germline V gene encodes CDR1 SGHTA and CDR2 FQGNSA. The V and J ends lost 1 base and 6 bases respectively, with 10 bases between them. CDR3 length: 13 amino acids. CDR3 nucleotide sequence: TGTGCCAGCAGCTTAGAGGTCGACAGCGAGCAGTACTTC. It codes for CASSLEVDSEQYF.